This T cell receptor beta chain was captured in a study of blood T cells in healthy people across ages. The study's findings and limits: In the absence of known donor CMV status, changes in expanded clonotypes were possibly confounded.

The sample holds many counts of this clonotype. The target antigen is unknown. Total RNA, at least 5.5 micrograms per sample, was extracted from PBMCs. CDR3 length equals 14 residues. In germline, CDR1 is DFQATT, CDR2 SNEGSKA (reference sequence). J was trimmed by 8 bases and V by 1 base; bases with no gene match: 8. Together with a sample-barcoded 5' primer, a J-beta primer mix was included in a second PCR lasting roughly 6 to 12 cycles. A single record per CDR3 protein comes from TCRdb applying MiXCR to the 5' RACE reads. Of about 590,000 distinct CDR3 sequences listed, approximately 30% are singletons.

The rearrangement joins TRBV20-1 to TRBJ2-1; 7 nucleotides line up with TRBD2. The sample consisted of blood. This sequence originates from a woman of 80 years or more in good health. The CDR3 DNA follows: TGCAGTGCTAGAGCGGGGGGTACTTTGGATGAGCAGTTCTTC. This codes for CSARAGGTLDEQFF.